This TCR beta chain was identified in a study of blood T cells in healthy people across ages. Germline V CDR1 and CDR2: SQVTM, ANQGSEA. V lost 4 bases and J 0 bases, leaving 13 bases between the germline ends. This CDR3 spans 14 amino acids. Sample-barcoded 5' priming and a J-beta primer mix drove a second PCR of about 6 to 12 cycles. Using its own MiXCR run on the 5' RACE reads, TCRdb lists one record per CDR3 protein. The repertoire holds roughly 800,000 distinct CDR3 sequences, 25% to 30% seen once, with 2.5% to 3.5% in the top ten. This sample also appeared in a second study, on T cells of mothers and their children.

Sequencing was performed on blood. The clonotype originates from a boy aged 5-17 years in good health. The gene calls are TRBV29-1 and TRBJ2-7; maybe TRBD2 (6 bases). CDR3 protein: CSVGGDGSSYEQYF. CDR3 DNA: TGCAGCGTTGGCGGAGACGGGAGCTCCTACGAGCAGTACTTC.